This is a list of T cell receptor beta chains from one sample in a study of cytomegalovirus exposure and HLA in healthy donors. The table came from immunoSEQ multiplex PCR; TCRdb's copy has only in-frame clones and leaves some out. The sample carries under 150,000 clones, 60% to 85% recorded once. Sequenced input: PBMCs. These receptor sequences come from a male donor in good health and CMV-seropositive. The CDR3 runs from the conserved cysteine through the conserved F or W. The D gene is left open where the match is weak. For some rows the clone size is stated as once, few or many, or as a class when expanded; others skip it.

j_call: TRBJ1-4; d_call: TRBD1; v_call: TRBV5-6; clone_size: -; cdr3_nt: TGTGCCAGCAGCTTCTGGAGGGACAGGGTCCCTAATGAAAAACTGTTTTTT; cdr3_aa: CASSFWRDRVPNEKLFF
j_call: TRBJ2-2; d_call: -; v_call: TRBV25-1; clone_size: -; cdr3_nt: TGTGCCAGCAGTGAACGAGCAGACTTTGAGACCGGGGAGCTGTTTTTT; cdr3_aa: CASSERADFETGELFF
j_call: TRBJ1-2; d_call: -; v_call: TRBV29-1; clone_size: -; cdr3_nt: TGCAGCGTTGCGGGGGGCGGCGGCTACACCTTC; cdr3_aa: CSVAGGGGYTF
j_call: TRBJ2-5; d_call: TRBD2; v_call: TRBV6-1; clone_size: -; cdr3_nt: TGTGCCAGCAGTGGACTAGCGGGGGCCCCAGAGACCCAGTACTTC; cdr3_aa: CASSGLAGAPETQYF
j_call: TRBJ1-4; d_call: -; v_call: TRBV10-3; clone_size: -; cdr3_nt: TGTGCCATCAGTGATCCGGGACACCCCTATGAAAAACTGTTTTTT; cdr3_aa: CAISDPGHPYEKLFF
j_call: TRBJ2-7; d_call: -; v_call: TRBV30; clone_size: -; cdr3_nt: TGTGCCTGGAGTCCAGGGACAACCTACGAGCAGTACTTC; cdr3_aa: CAWSPGTTYEQYF
j_call: TRBJ2-7; d_call: -; v_call: TRBV9; clone_size: few; cdr3_nt: TGTGCCAGCAGCGTAGACAGCTCCTACGAGCAGTACTTC; cdr3_aa: CASSVDSSYEQYF
j_call: TRBJ2-2; d_call: -; v_call: TRBV5-4; clone_size: -; cdr3_nt: TGTGCCAGCAGTCCACAGGGACGAACCGGGGAGCTGTTTTTT; cdr3_aa: CASSPQGRTGELFF
j_call: TRBJ2-2; d_call: -; v_call: TRBV19; clone_size: -; cdr3_nt: TGTGCCAGTACCTTAACCGGGGAGCTGTTTTTT; cdr3_aa: CASTLTGELFF
j_call: TRBJ2-1; d_call: -; v_call: TRBV15; clone_size: -; cdr3_nt: TGTGCCACCAGCAGAGATCGGGGTAGCGGCCTCCCGCAGTTCTTC; cdr3_aa: CATSRDRGSGLPQFF
j_call: TRBJ2-7; d_call: TRBD1; v_call: TRBV7-9; clone_size: few; cdr3_nt: TGTGCCAGCAGCTTGACAAGGTCCGGGACAGGGAACTACGAGCAGTACTTC; cdr3_aa: CASSLTRSGTGNYEQYF
j_call: TRBJ2-2; d_call: TRBD2; v_call: TRBV4-3; clone_size: -; cdr3_nt: TGCGCCAGCAGCCTCTATCTAGCGGCCATGAACACCGGGGAGCTGTTTTTT; cdr3_aa: CASSLYLAAMNTGELFF
j_call: TRBJ2-3; d_call: -; v_call: TRBV7-3; clone_size: -; cdr3_nt: TGTGCCAGCAGCTCCCTAGCTGGAGATACGCAGTATTTT; cdr3_aa: CASSSLAGDTQYF
j_call: TRBJ2-3; d_call: TRBD2; v_call: TRBV10-3; clone_size: -; cdr3_nt: TGTGCCATCAGTTCCTCACCGGGACTACCCGGGACGAGTCTAGCGGGAGGGTCCACAGATACGCAGTATTTT; cdr3_aa: CAISSSPGLPGTSLAGGSTDTQYF
j_call: TRBJ2-1; d_call: -; v_call: TRBV5-1; clone_size: -; cdr3_nt: TGCGCCAGCAGCCCTAGGGAGAGCTCCTACAATGAGCAGTTCTTC; cdr3_aa: CASSPRESSYNEQFF
j_call: TRBJ1-2; d_call: -; v_call: TRBV30; clone_size: -; cdr3_nt: TGTGCCCTGGAGGGGGGGCCAAACTATGGCTACACCTTC; cdr3_aa: CALEGGPNYGYTF
j_call: TRBJ2-1; d_call: -; v_call: TRBV9; clone_size: -; cdr3_nt: TGTGCCAGCAGCAAAACGGACAGCCCTACTTACAATGAGCAGTTCTTC; cdr3_aa: CASSKTDSPTYNEQFF
j_call: TRBJ2-1; d_call: TRBD2; v_call: TRBV27; clone_size: -; cdr3_nt: TGTGCCAGCCATGGACTAGCGTTCCATGAGCAGTTCTTC; cdr3_aa: CASHGLAFHEQFF
j_call: TRBJ1-3; d_call: TRBD1; v_call: TRBV7-9; clone_size: -; cdr3_nt: TGTGCCAGCAGCCGACAGGGTGCGGCTGGAAACACCATATATTTT; cdr3_aa: CASSRQGAAGNTIYF
j_call: TRBJ2-1; d_call: TRBD2; v_call: TRBV5-1; clone_size: -; cdr3_nt: TGCGCCAGCAGTTTTGCGGGACTAGCTGCGGGGAATGAGCAGTTCTTC; cdr3_aa: CASSFAGLAAGNEQFF
j_call: TRBJ1-5; d_call: -; v_call: TRBV4-1; clone_size: -; cdr3_nt: TGCGCCAGCAGCCAACAGGGTGGGTTGGGTCAGCCCCAGCATTTT; cdr3_aa: CASSQQGGLGQPQHF
j_call: TRBJ2-1; d_call: TRBD2; v_call: TRBV6-4; clone_size: -; cdr3_nt: TGTGCCAGCAGAAAAGAACTAGCGGGGGGCGGTGAGCAGTTCTTC; cdr3_aa: CASRKELAGGGEQFF
j_call: TRBJ2-2; d_call: TRBD1; v_call: TRBV7-6; clone_size: few; cdr3_nt: TGTGCCAGCAGCTCGCCGGGACAGGGATACACCGGGGAGCTGTTTTTT; cdr3_aa: CASSSPGQGYTGELFF
j_call: TRBJ2-7; d_call: TRBD2; v_call: TRBV2; clone_size: -; cdr3_nt: TGTGCCAGCAGGAGCCACGCTAGCGGATCATTCTACGAGCAGTACTTC; cdr3_aa: CASRSHASGSFYEQYF
j_call: TRBJ2-3; d_call: TRBD1; v_call: TRBV15; clone_size: -; cdr3_nt: TGTGCCACCAGCAGAGAAGGGACAGGGCGGGCAGATACGCAGTATTTT; cdr3_aa: CATSREGTGRADTQYF
j_call: TRBJ2-7; d_call: TRBD2; v_call: TRBV7-6; clone_size: -; cdr3_nt: TGTGCCAGCAGCTTAACCGGGAGGGCCCCCAGCTCCTACGAGCAGTACTTC; cdr3_aa: CASSLTGRAPSSYEQYF
j_call: TRBJ1-5; d_call: -; v_call: TRBV6-1; clone_size: -; cdr3_nt: TGTGCCAGCAGTGAAACTACATGGCAGCCCCAGCATTTT; cdr3_aa: CASSETTWQPQHF
j_call: TRBJ2-1; d_call: TRBD2; v_call: TRBV19; clone_size: -; cdr3_nt: TGTGCCAGCTCTCTCTGGACTAGCCCCTACAATGAGCAGTTCTTC; cdr3_aa: CASSLWTSPYNEQFF
j_call: TRBJ2-3; d_call: TRBD2; v_call: TRBV5-4; clone_size: -; cdr3_nt: TGTGCCAGCAGCCAGGGTCAGGGAGGGCGTACAGATACGCAGTATTTT; cdr3_aa: CASSQGQGGRTDTQYF
j_call: TRBJ1-5; d_call: -; v_call: TRBV27; clone_size: -; cdr3_nt: TGTGCCAGCAAGATCGGGAATCAGCCCCAGCATTTT; cdr3_aa: CASKIGNQPQHF
j_call: TRBJ1-2; d_call: TRBD1; v_call: TRBV27; clone_size: -; cdr3_nt: TGTGCCAGCAGCTTCGACAGGGAGGACTATGGCTACACCTTC; cdr3_aa: CASSFDREDYGYTF
j_call: TRBJ2-7; d_call: TRBD2; v_call: TRBV6-1; clone_size: -; cdr3_nt: TGTGCCAGCAGTGATTTAGCGGTAGCGGGAGTGTGCGAGCAGTACTTC; cdr3_aa: CASSDLAVAGVCEQYF
j_call: TRBJ1-6; d_call: -; v_call: TRBV4-2; clone_size: -; cdr3_nt: TGTGCCAGCAGCCAAGGCCGACTGCATAATACTAATTCACCCCTCCACTTT; cdr3_aa: CASSQGRLHNTNSPLHF
j_call: TRBJ1-2; d_call: -; v_call: TRBV10-3; clone_size: -; cdr3_nt: TGTGCCATCAGTGAGTCGCCAACAGGGTTAACCTATGGCTACACCTTC; cdr3_aa: CAISESPTGLTYGYTF
j_call: TRBJ2-2; d_call: TRBD2; v_call: TRBV9; clone_size: -; cdr3_nt: TGTGCCAGCAGGGGTAGCGGGAGAGAGGGGGAGCTGTTTTTT; cdr3_aa: CASRGSGREGELFF
j_call: TRBJ1-5; d_call: -; v_call: TRBV4-3; clone_size: -; cdr3_nt: TGCGCCAGCAGCCAGGCCAGGGGAGTCGGACAGCCCCAGCATTTT; cdr3_aa: CASSQARGVGQPQHF
j_call: TRBJ2-7; d_call: -; v_call: TRBV9; clone_size: -; cdr3_nt: TGTGCCAGCAGCGTGACCGGGACACCCGTCCACGAGCAGTACTTC; cdr3_aa: CASSVTGTPVHEQYF
j_call: TRBJ2-1; d_call: TRBD2; v_call: TRBV7-9; clone_size: few; cdr3_nt: TGTGCCAGCAGCCCCAGGGCGGGAGAGTCCTACAATGAGCAGTTCTTC; cdr3_aa: CASSPRAGESYNEQFF
j_call: TRBJ2-1; d_call: TRBD2; v_call: TRBV7-8; clone_size: few; cdr3_nt: TGTGCCAGCAGCCCCATCGGTAGCGGGCCGTACAATGAGCAGTTCTTC; cdr3_aa: CASSPIGSGPYNEQFF
j_call: TRBJ2-1; d_call: -; v_call: TRBV7-2; clone_size: -; cdr3_nt: TGTGCCAGCAGCTTAGGGCCCACCCAATACAATGAGCAGTTCTTC; cdr3_aa: CASSLGPTQYNEQFF
j_call: TRBJ1-2; d_call: TRBD1; v_call: TRBV28; clone_size: few; cdr3_nt: TGTGCCAGCAGGATGGGGACAGGGTACTACACCTTC; cdr3_aa: CASRMGTGYYTF
j_call: TRBJ2-1; d_call: -; v_call: TRBV5-1; clone_size: -; cdr3_nt: TGCGCCAGCAGCGAAGTGGGGAGCTCCTACAATGAGCAGTTCTTC; cdr3_aa: CASSEVGSSYNEQFF
j_call: TRBJ1-1; d_call: -; v_call: TRBV6-4; clone_size: -; cdr3_nt: TGTGCCAGCAGTGACTCAGGGGCTCGGAACACTGAAGCTTTCTTT; cdr3_aa: CASSDSGARNTEAFF
j_call: TRBJ1-2; d_call: -; v_call: TRBV4-1; clone_size: -; cdr3_nt: TGCGCCAGCAGCCAAGGGCAGTACTATGGCTACACCTTC; cdr3_aa: CASSQGQYYGYTF
j_call: TRBJ1-2; d_call: -; v_call: TRBV15; clone_size: -; cdr3_nt: TGTGCCACCAGCAGAGATTTGGGGGCGGGTGGCTACACCTTC; cdr3_aa: CATSRDLGAGGYTF
j_call: TRBJ2-7; d_call: TRBD1; v_call: TRBV18; clone_size: -; cdr3_nt: TGTGCCAGCTCACCAGACAGGGCATTTCTCTACGAGCAGTACTTC; cdr3_aa: CASSPDRAFLYEQYF
j_call: TRBJ2-7; d_call: TRBD2; v_call: TRBV29-1; clone_size: -; cdr3_nt: TGCAGCGTTACGACTAGCGGGAGGGCCTACGAGCAGTACTTC; cdr3_aa: CSVTTSGRAYEQYF
j_call: TRBJ2-1; d_call: TRBD2; v_call: TRBV5-8; clone_size: -; cdr3_nt: TGTGCCAGCAGTAAGGGACTAGCGCGCTACAATGAGCAGTTCTTC; cdr3_aa: CASSKGLARYNEQFF